The 18 T cell receptor beta chains below all came from one sample that was sequenced in a study of blood T cell repertoires in COVID-19. Profiled with immunoSEQ multiplex PCR; TCRdb holds only in-frame clones, not every one. The sample carries just over 250,000 clones, about 87% recorded once. Sequenced: peripheral blood. These receptors were taken from a woman in her sixties or seventies with COVID-19, enrolled during active disease.

This chain uses TRBV3-1 (or the pseudogene TRBV3-2) with TRBJ2-5; the match to TRBD2 covers 9 bases. The CDR3 runs to 16 residues. V lost 1 base, J lost 3 bases, and 6 bases stayed unmatched. Germline V lookup: CDR1 LGHDT, CDR2 YNNKEL (reference sequence). The CDR3 DNA reads TGTGCCAGCAGCCAAGGGGTTAGCGGGGGAGAAGAGACCCAGTACTTC. Encoded protein: CASSQGVSGGEETQYF.

V is TRBV11-3 and J is TRBJ2-7; 8 bases are shared with TRBD2. Germline CDR1 SGHNT, CDR2 YENEEA. The CDR3 length is 15 residues. With 5 bases clipped from V and 2 bases from J, the junction kept 8 bases outside the gene matches. The CDR3 DNA follows: TGTGCCAGCAGCCCGGGGGGGGATGGGACCTACGAGCAGTACTTC. Translated, it gives CASSPGGDGTYEQYF.

The chain combines TRBV29-1 with TRBJ2-1; 9 bases agree with TRBD1. This CDR3 has 14 residues. CDR1 and CDR2 from the germline V gene are SQVTM and ANQGSEA. V was pared by 7 bases and J by 8 bases, with 12 bases of the junction left unmatched. CDR3 amino acids: CSAHGTGLFHEQFF. The CDR3 DNA is TGCAGCGCCCACGGGACAGGGCTTTTCCATGAGCAGTTCTTC.

This clone was observed once. An end of the junction differs from the germline gene, which may be a read error. The chain joins TRBV28 to TRBJ2-7; 7 positions agree with TRBD1. Germline lookup yields CDR1 MDHEN and CDR2 SYDVKM. The CDR3 sequence is 12 residues long. CDR3: CASSLWGQKISF. In nucleotides, the CDR3 is TGTGCCAGCAGTTTATGGGGACAGAAAATCTCCTTC.

J is TRBJ2-7 and V is TRBV6-5; no firm D call. The CDR3 extends over 13 amino acids. The V end was cut by 7 bases, the J end by 1 base, with 11 bases between. Germline loops: CDR1 MNHEY, CDR2 SVGAGI. This CDR3 is CASIGDGSYEQYF. Here the CDR3 DNA reads TGTGCCAGCATTGGAGACGGATCCTACGAGCAGTACTTC.

This sequence joins TRBV27 and TRBJ1-1, with D possibly matching TRBD1 (6 bases). Trimming shortened V by 5 bases and J by 4 bases, and 8 bases separated the two germline ends. Germline V lookup: CDR1 MNHEY, CDR2 SMNVEV (reference sequence). The CDR3 has 12 amino acids. The CDR3 here is CASSQDSTEAFF. DNA of the CDR3: TGTGCCAGCAGTCAGGACAGCACTGAAGCTTTCTTT.

The J gene is TRBJ1-5, the V gene TRBV2; D gene uncertain. Per germline, CDR1 SNHLY and CDR2 FYNNEI. The length of the CDR3 is 13 residues. Trimming left V 2 bases short and J 7 bases short, with 9 bases between. The CDR3 loop is CASSEIGGQPQHF. CDR3 DNA sequence: TGTGCCAGCAGTGAAATCGGCGGACAGCCCCAGCATTTT.

The chain uses TRBV2 and TRBJ2-5; D may be TRBD2 (5 bases). The CDR3 sequence is 13 residues long. CDR1 and CDR2 (germline): SNHLY, FYNNEI. The germline V and J ends were trimmed by 4 bases and 3 bases, with 9 bases remaining between them. The CDR3 coding sequence is TGTGCCAGCAGTGGGCTAGCTAAAGAGACCCAGTACTTC. It specifies CASSGLAKETQYF.

The rearrangement links TRBV28 to TRBJ2-5; tentative D call: TRBD2 (6 bases). The length of the CDR3 is 14 residues. Germline V gene data show CDR1 as MDHEN and CDR2 as SYDVKM. V lost 8 bases to trimming and J lost 5 bases, with 18 bases between them. DNA for the CDR3: TGTGCCAGCGGCATTAGCGGTGGCTCGGAGACCCAGTACTTC. This translates into CASGISGGSETQYF.

This sequence joins TRBV5-1 and TRBJ2-6; no clear D. This CDR3 contains 15 residues. Germline V gene sequence: CDR1 SGHRS, CDR2 YFSETQ. Trimming stripped 5 bases from V and 4 bases from J, with 13 bases between. The CDR3 DNA reads TGCGCCAGCAGTTCCCCCTGGCAAGGGGCCAACGTCCTGACTTTC. The encoded protein is CASSSPWQGANVLTF.

This chain uses TRBV11-1 with TRBJ2-7, with a possible D match to TRBD2 (5 bases). The CDR3 is made up of 14 amino acids. The germline V and J ends were trimmed by 7 bases and 0 bases, with 13 bases remaining between them. Germline loops: CDR1 SGHAT, CDR2 FQDESV (reference sequence). CDR3: CASKVTGNSYEQYF. In nucleotides, the CDR3 is TGTGCCAGCAAGGTAACCGGGAACTCCTACGAGCAGTACTTC.

The V and J genes are TRBV9 and TRBJ1-2, with TRBD1 matching 9 bases. V lost 6 bases to trimming and J lost 4 bases; unmatched junction nucleotides: 10. This CDR3 contains 15 residues. CDR1 is SGDLS, CDR2 YYNGEE, per germline. CDR3 protein: CASTTGQGSSYGYTF. Here the CDR3 DNA reads TGTGCCAGCACGACAGGACAGGGGAGTAGCTATGGCTACACCTTC.

The V and J genes are TRBV2 and TRBJ1-1; TRBD1 aligns across 8 bases. The V gene end was trimmed by 5 bases and the J gene end by 0 bases; junction bases not matched to a gene: 5. Germline lookup yields CDR1 SNHLY and CDR2 FYNNEI. CDR3 length: 15 amino acids. The CDR3, as DNA: TGTGCCAGCAGTACACCGGGACAGGTGAACACTGAAGCTTTCTTT. It translates to CASSTPGQVNTEAFF.

The rearrangement joins TRBV25-1 to TRBJ1-6, with D unclear. CDR1 and CDR2 (germline): MGHDK, SYGVNS. There are 14 residues in the CDR3. V was shortened by 6 bases and J by 7 bases, with 13 bases between the two germline ends. The CDR3 bases are TGTGCCAGCAGCGAGGTATCTTGGAATTCACCCCTCCACTTT. Encoded protein: CASSEVSWNSPLHF.

CDR3 nucleotides: TGTGCCAGCAGTTCCCAGTACAGGGGGAAAGCTTTCTTT. It is translated as CASSSQYRGKAFF. This chain joins TRBV28 and TRBJ1-1; 8 bases are a match to TRBD1. V was clipped by 4 bases and J by 9 bases; unmatched bases: 7. The CDR3 consists of 13 residues. Germline V gene data show CDR1 as MDHEN and CDR2 as SYDVKM.

The chain joins TRBV19 to TRBJ1-1; TRBD1 aligns across 10 bases. The CDR3 runs 17 residues. V shed 9 bases, J shed 5 bases, and the junction held 18 bases outside the gene matches. Per the germline V gene, CDR1 is LNHDA and CDR2 is SQIVND (reference sequence). The CDR3 DNA reads as TGTGCCAGCCGTACCTACTATGACAGGGGGCGGGGAACTGAAGCTTTCTTT. Translating it yields CASRTYYDRGRGTEAFF.

CDR3 region: CASSSGRTGVEQYF. In DNA form, the CDR3 reads TGTGCCAGCAGCTCAGGGAGGACAGGGGTCGAGCAGTACTTC. The chain recombines TRBV5-4 with TRBJ2-7, with 9 nucleotides matching TRBD1. The germline CDR1 and CDR2 sequences are SGHNT and YYREEE (reference sequence). The CDR3 is made up of 14 amino acids. After removal of 3 bases from V and 6 bases from J, the junction contained 7 bases not matched to a gene.

V is TRBV9 and J is TRBJ2-2; D gene unclear. Trimming removed 4 bases from V and 0 bases from J, with 7 bases in between. This CDR3 contains 14 residues. Germline V lookup: CDR1 SGDLS, CDR2 YYNGEE. The CDR3 sequence: CASSSRTNTGELFF. The DNA of the CDR3 is TGTGCCAGCAGCTCGCGAACGAACACCGGGGAGCTGTTTTTT. The full variable domain, in which reference TRBV9 and TRBJ2-2 provide the parts outside the CDR3, is DSGVTQTPKHLITATGQRVTLRCSPRSGDLSVYWYQQSLDQGLQFLIQYYNGEERAKGNILERFSAQQFPDLHSELNLSSLELGDSALYFCASSSRTNTGELFFGEGSRLTVL.